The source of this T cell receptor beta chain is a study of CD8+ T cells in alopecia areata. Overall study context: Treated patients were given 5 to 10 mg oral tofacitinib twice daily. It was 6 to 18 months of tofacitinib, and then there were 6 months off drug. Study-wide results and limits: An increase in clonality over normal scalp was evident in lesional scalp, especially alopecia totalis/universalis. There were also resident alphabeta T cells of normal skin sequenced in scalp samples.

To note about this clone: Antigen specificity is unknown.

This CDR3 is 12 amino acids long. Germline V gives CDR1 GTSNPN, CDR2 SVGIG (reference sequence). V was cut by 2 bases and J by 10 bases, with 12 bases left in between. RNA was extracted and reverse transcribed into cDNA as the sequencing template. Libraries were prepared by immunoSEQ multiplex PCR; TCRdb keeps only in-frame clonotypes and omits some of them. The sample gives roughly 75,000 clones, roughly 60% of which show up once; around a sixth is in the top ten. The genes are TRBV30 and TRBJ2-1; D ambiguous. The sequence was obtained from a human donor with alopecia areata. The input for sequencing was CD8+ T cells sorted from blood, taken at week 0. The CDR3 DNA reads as TGTGCCTGGAGTCCCCCCGGTCACGAGCAGTTCTTC. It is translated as CAWSPPGHEQFF.